Following are 18 T cell receptor beta chains from one sample sequenced in a study of shared clonotypes between healthy human individuals. TCRdb's copy holds only in-frame clones and misses some; the assay was immunoSEQ multiplex PCR. Counted here are about 2.5 million clones, 92% occurring once; the ten biggest clones make up around 0.4%. Sample: naive CD4+ T cells from PBMCs. Subset specified: CD45RA+ positively selected. The receptor set was obtained from a man younger than 35 in good health. Some clones in this sample may be carry-over from other donors' samples.

Points on this clone: Other DNA sequences within the sample encode an identical CDR3. CDR3 coding DNA: TGTGCCAGCACTATTGGGACAGGGGCCTACGAGCAGTACTTC. This codes for CASTIGTGAYEQYF. This sequence joins TRBV2 and TRBJ2-7; 10 bases match TRBD1. The J segment lost 2 bases and the V segment lost 7 bases, leaving 5 bases of the junction unmatched. The germline gives CDR1 SNHLY, CDR2 FYNNEI. This CDR3 has 14 amino acids. Variable domain in full (rest from reference TRBV2 and TRBJ2-7): EPEVTQTPSHQVTQMGQEVILRCVPISNHLYFYWYRQILGQKVEFLVSFYNNEISEKSEIFDDQFSVERPDGSNFTLKIRSTKLEDSAMYFCASTIGTGAYEQYFGPGTRLTVT.

The chain uses TRBV5-1 and TRBJ1-2; 9 bases line up with TRBD1. CDR1 and CDR2 from the germline V gene are SGHRS and YFSETQ. Trimming cost V 3 bases and J 4 bases; bases outside gene matches: 4. The CDR3 is 14 residues long. CDR3 amino acids: CASSSTGQGYGYTF. The CDR3 region has the DNA TGCGCCAGCAGCTCGACGGGACAGGGCTATGGCTACACCTTC.

The rearrangement joins TRBV10-3 to TRBJ2-7; unclear D gene. This CDR3 contains 17 residues. Germline V gene data show CDR1 as ENHRY and CDR2 as SYGVKD. Deletions cut 3 bases from V and 0 bases from J, with 18 bases between. The chain's CDR3 is CAISDPSRGPYSYEQYF. As DNA, the CDR3 is TGTGCCATCAGTGACCCCTCTCGAGGCCCCTACTCCTACGAGCAGTACTTC.

The rearrangement links TRBV7-3 to TRBJ2-5; D is undetermined. V was clipped by 4 bases and J by 2 bases, with 8 bases between them. The germline V gene has CDR1 SGHTA and CDR2 FQGTGA. CDR3 size: 13 residues. The CDR3 nucleotides are TGTGCCAGCAGCTACTCAATACAAGAGACCCAGTACTTC. It translates to CASSYSIQETQYF.

The chain has TRBV5-1 and TRBJ2-2; TRBD1 aligns across 8 bases. The germline V gene encodes CDR1 SGHRS and CDR2 YFSETQ. Trimming cost V 2 bases and J 1 base; bases outside gene matches: 4. The CDR3 sequence is 16 residues long. CDR3 sequence: CASSFSGTGNTGELFF. Written as DNA, the CDR3 is TGCGCCAGCAGCTTTTCCGGGACAGGGAACACCGGGGAGCTGTTTTTT.

This chain joins TRBV9 and TRBJ2-2; 8 nucleotides line up with TRBD1. The CDR3 length is 17 residues. In germline, CDR1 is SGDLS, CDR2 YYNGEE. V shed 4 bases, J shed 5 bases, and the junction held 13 bases outside the gene matches. The CDR3 DNA is TGTGCCAGCAGCACCTTCTTTGGACAGGGCTCTACCGGGGAGCTGTTTTTT. This translates into CASSTFFGQGSTGELFF.

The chain carries TRBV5-1 and TRBJ2-7; D not resolved. CDR1 is SGHRS and CDR2 is YFSETQ in the germline V gene. The CDR3 runs 13 residues. The ends were cut back, 3 bases at V and 0 bases at J, with 7 bases in the middle. The CDR3 loop is CASSWTSSYEQYF. The CDR3 region has the DNA TGCGCCAGCAGCTGGACCAGCTCCTACGAGCAGTACTTC.

The chain combines TRBV9 with TRBJ2-7, with TRBD2 matching 10 bases. The ends lost 0 bases at V and 6 bases at J; junction bases unmatched: 9. This CDR3 is 16 amino acids long. CDR1 and CDR2 (germline): SGDLS, YYNGEE. CDR3 coding DNA: TGTGCCAGCAGCGTAGGCCCAGCGGGAGGGCCCTCCGAGCAGTACTTC. Translated, it gives CASSVGPAGGPSEQYF.

The chain uses TRBV5-1 and TRBJ2-2; 7 nucleotides match TRBD1. CDR1 and CDR2 from the germline V gene are SGHRS and YFSETQ. Trimming at V came to 6 bases and at J to 5 bases, leaving 7 bases not matched to a gene. The CDR3 sequence is 14 residues long. In DNA, the CDR3 is TGCGCCAGCACCCTGGGACAGCTGACCGGGGAGCTGTTTTTT. Residues: CASTLGQLTGELFF.

The chain couples TRBV19 to TRBJ1-5; possible D gene TRBD1, 5 bases. Germline V gene data show CDR1 as LNHDA and CDR2 as SQIVND (reference sequence). This CDR3 region has 17 residues. V gave up 7 bases and J gave up 0 bases, with 19 bases separating them. CDR3 DNA sequence: TGTGCCAGTACCTCTACGGGGGGAGGGGCTAGCAATCAGCCCCAGCATTTT. It translates to CASTSTGGGASNQPQHF.

This sequence joins TRBV9 and TRBJ1-4; the D gene is possibly TRBD1 (6 bases). The germline V and J ends were trimmed by 0 bases and 0 bases, with 15 bases remaining between them. CDR3 length equals 18 residues. Germline lookup yields CDR1 SGDLS and CDR2 YYNGEE. The CDR3 region is CASSVGWGAFATNEKLFF. The CDR3, as DNA: TGTGCCAGCAGCGTAGGATGGGGGGCGTTTGCAACTAATGAAAAACTGTTTTTT.

Here the CDR3 reads CASSWAPGGSSYNEQFF. The DNA of the CDR3 is TGTGCCAGCAGCTGGGCCCCCGGCGGGAGCTCCTACAATGAGCAGTTCTTC. The chain joins TRBV7-9 to TRBJ2-1; 7 bases are shared with TRBD2. Losses at the gene ends were 4 bases for V and 0 bases for J; bases not matched to a gene: 9. Germline V gene data show CDR1 as SEHNR and CDR2 as FQNEAQ (reference sequence). The CDR3 covers 17 residues.

The chain links TRBV11-2 to TRBJ1-1; tentatively, D is TRBD1 (6 bases). The CDR3 has 11 residues. V dropped 2 bases and J dropped 11 bases, with 9 bases sitting between them. Germline CDR1 and CDR2: SGHAT and FQNNGV. Written as DNA, the CDR3 is TGTGCCAGCAGCTTAACAGGGCCCGCTTTCTTT. It specifies CASSLTGPAFF.

The rearrangement links TRBV28 to TRBJ2-7; TRBD1 is a possible D gene (5 bases). There are 14 residues in the CDR3. The germline V gene has CDR1 MDHEN and CDR2 SYDVKM. Trimming pared 6 bases from V and 1 base from J, leaving 13 bases between. Here the CDR3 DNA reads TGTGCCAGCAGCCCAAGACAGACATCCTACGAGCAGTACTTC. It yields the protein CASSPRQTSYEQYF.

CDR3 region: CASSLRQGVGYTF. CDR3 nucleotide sequence: TGTGCCAGCAGCTTACGACAGGGTGTTGGCTACACCTTC. This rearrangement joins TRBV7-3 to TRBJ1-2; the match to TRBD1 covers 7 bases. Losses at the gene ends were 2 bases for V and 7 bases for J; bases not matched to a gene: 4. Per the germline V gene, CDR1 is SGHTA and CDR2 is FQGTGA. CDR3 length: 13 amino acids. Supplemented by reference TRBV7-3 and TRBJ1-2, the full variable domain reads GAGVSQTPSNKVTEKGKYVELRCDPISGHTALYWYRQSLGQGPEFLIYFQGTGAADDSGLPNDRFFAVRPEGSVSTLKIQRTERGDSAVYLCASSLRQGVGYTFGSGTRLTVV.

The J gene is TRBJ1-6, the V gene TRBV27; D is unclear. The CDR3 is 13 residues long. V shed 4 bases and J shed 10 bases, with 11 bases lying between them. Germline lookup yields CDR1 MNHEY and CDR2 SMNVEV (reference sequence). As DNA, the CDR3 is TGTGCCAGCAGTTCGACACCCGACTCACCCCTCCACTTT. Protein sequence: CASSSTPDSPLHF.

The rearrangement joins TRBV4-1 to TRBJ1-2; tentative D call: TRBD1 (5 bases). V shed 0 bases and J shed 5 bases, with 19 bases lying between them. Germline CDR1 is MGHRA and CDR2 is YSYEKL. This CDR3 has 17 amino acids. The CDR3 nucleotides are TGCGCCAGCAGCCAAGATTACGTCAGGGAGTTGGATTATGGCTACACCTTC. Translated: CASSQDYVRELDYGYTF.

The V gene is TRBV25-1, the J gene TRBJ1-6; D is undetermined. Deletions cut 10 bases from V and 7 bases from J, with 17 bases between. The V gene's germline CDR1 is MGHDK and CDR2 SYGVNS. This CDR3 region has 14 residues. CDR3 in amino acids: CATKEGTGNSPLHF. DNA of the CDR3: TGTGCCACAAAAGAGGGTACGGGGAATTCACCCCTCCACTTT.